These T cell receptor beta chains were read from a single sample in a study of blood T cell repertoires in COVID-19. The data were produced by immunoSEQ multiplex PCR, yet TCRdb's version contains in-frame clones alone and is incomplete. The sample shows about 270,000 clones, around 89% of them seen only once. The specimen sequenced was PBMCs or T cells enriched from blood (not recorded which). The source is a woman between 18 and 29 years old who had recovered from COVID-19. Each CDR3 is given with its conserved first and last residue. The D gene is left open where the match is weak. Clone size is shown for a subset of rows, as once, few, many or a class of expanded clone.

d_gene,j_gene,len,v_gene,abundance,CDR3nt,CDR3aa
TRBD2,TRBJ2-3,16,TRBV9,.,TGTGCCAGCAGCGCCGTGGGAGGGAGTGGCACAGATACGCAGTATTTT,CASSAVGGSGTDTQYF
TRBD1,TRBJ2-5,14,TRBV7-3,.,TGTGCCAGCAGCTCCGGACAGGGGGGACAGACCCAGTACTTC,CASSSGQGGQTQYF
TRBD1,TRBJ1-2,15,TRBV9,.,TGTGCCAGCAGCGGACAGGGGGCGCCGGGCTATGGCTACACCTTC,CASSGQGAPGYGYTF
.,TRBJ1-2,16,TRBV9,once,TGTGCCAGCAGCGTAAAAGGATGGGGCCAGACCTATGGCTACACCTTC,CASSVKGWGQTYGYTF
.,TRBJ1-5,17,TRBV4-1,.,TGCGCCAGCAGCCAAGACGGAGGGTGGGGGAGCAATCAGCCCCAGCATTTT,CASSQDGGWGSNQPQHF
.,TRBJ1-6,17,TRBV18,once,TGTGCCAGCTCACCGGAGAGCGGAAGCTCCTATAATTCACCCCTCCACTTT,CASSPESGSSYNSPLHF
.,TRBJ1-6,14,TRBV3-1/TRBV3-2,.,TGTGCCAGCAGCCTCCGGGACACTAATTCACCCCTCCACTTT,CASSLRDTNSPLHF
.,TRBJ1-4,11,TRBV12-5,.,TGTGCTAGTGGTTTACGGGAAAAACTGTTTTTT,CASGLREKLFF
.,TRBJ1-1,10,TRBV19,.,TGTGCCAGTTCGGGGTTTGAAGCTTTCTTT,CASSGFEAFF
.,TRBJ2-2,13,TRBV18,.,TGTGCCACCCGCCAGGGCCTGGCCGGGGAGCTGTTTTTT,CATRQGLAGELFF
TRBD2,TRBJ2-5,13,TRBV6-5,.,TGTGCCAGCAGGTCTAGCGGGGTAGAGACCCAGTACTTC,CASRSSGVETQYF
.,TRBJ1-6,15,TRBV11-2,once,TGTGCCAGCAGCTTAGTAGGGGCGGCCGGATCACCCCTCCACTTT,CASSLVGAAGSPLHF
.,TRBJ1-2,13,TRBV3-1/TRBV3-2,.,TGTGCCAGCAGTCTCCAGGAAAACTATGGCTACACCTTC,CASSLQENYGYTF
.,TRBJ2-7,15,TRBV5-4,.,TGTGCCAGCAGCTGGCAGGGGATCTCCTCTTACGAGCAGTACTTC,CASSWQGISSYEQYF
.,TRBJ2-2,14,TRBV6-4,.,TGTGCCAGCAGTGATGAGGGTGAGGCCGGGGAGCTGTTTTTT,CASSDEGEAGELFF
TRBD2,TRBJ2-3,16,TRBV2,.,TGTGCCAGCGCCCGGAAATTTGCGGGGGGGCTAGATACGCAGTATTTT,CASARKFAGGLDTQYF
.,TRBJ1-2,13,TRBV6-5,.,TGTGCCAGCAGTCAGACAGTTAACTATGGCTACACCTTC,CASSQTVNYGYTF
TRBD1,TRBJ1-1,16,TRBV18,.,TGTGCCAGCTCAGCACTACAGGGGGCCACGAACACTGAAGCTTTCTTT,CASSALQGATNTEAFF
.,TRBJ2-1,13,TRBV5-1,.,TGCGCCAGCAGCTTCGGAGAGTACAATGAGCAGTTCTTC,CASSFGEYNEQFF
TRBD1,TRBJ1-4,13,TRBV5-1,.,TGCGCCAGCAGAAGACAGGGCAATGAAAAACTGTTTTTT,CASRRQGNEKLFF
TRBD2,TRBJ2-2,17,TRBV5-1,.,TGCGCCAGCAAGGGTCTTAGCGGGACAACGAACACCGGGGAGCTGTTTTTT,CASKGLSGTTNTGELFF
TRBD2,TRBJ2-2,15,TRBV4-1,.,TGCGCCAGCAGCCAATCCGGGGGGTACACCGGGGAGCTGTTTTTT,CASSQSGGYTGELFF
.,TRBJ2-5,14,TRBV10-3,.,TGTGCCATCAGTAAGGACAGTTTCCAAGAGACCCAGTACTTC,CAISKDSFQETQYF
TRBD1,TRBJ1-1,18,TRBV18,.,TGTGCCAGCTCACAAGCCCTTTTGAGCTGGGACAGGGGGACTGAAGCTTTCTTT,CASSQALLSWDRGTEAFF
TRBD2,TRBJ2-3,15,TRBV14,once,TGTGCCAGCAGCCCGACTAGCGGGGGAGGAGATACGCAGTATTTT,CASSPTSGGGDTQYF
.,TRBJ1-2,15,TRBV11-2,.,TGTGCCAGCAGCCACGACAGTACCACTAACTATGGCTACACCTTC,CASSHDSTTNYGYTF
.,TRBJ2-1,16,TRBV12-1,.,TGTGCCAGCAGCTTATCCGGGCGGGGGGCGTACAATGAGCAGTTCTTC,CASSLSGRGAYNEQFF
.,TRBJ1-1,14,TRBV2,once,TGTGCCAGCAGTGAAGTTCGGCGGGGGGATGAAGCTTTCTTT,CASSEVRRGDEAFF
.,TRBJ2-5,14,TRBV5-6,.,TGTGCCAGCAGCTTGAGGGTTCTAGCGGAGACCCAGTACTTC,CASSLRVLAETQYF
.,TRBJ1-5,13,TRBV2,.,TGTGCCGGGGCTACCGACTTCAATCAGCCCCAGCATTTT,CAGATDFNQPQHF
TRBD1,TRBJ2-3,16,TRBV6-5,.,TGTGCCAGCAGTTACGGGCAGGGGGTAGGCACAGATACGCAGTATTTT,CASSYGQGVGTDTQYF
TRBD1,TRBJ1-5,15,TRBV28,.,TGTGCCAGCAGTTTAATCGGGACAGACAATCAGCCCCAGCATTTT,CASSLIGTDNQPQHF
.,TRBJ1-5,17,TRBV9,.,TGTGCCAGCAGCGTAGCACAGCCTTTAGGTGGCAATCAGCCCCAGCATTTT,CASSVAQPLGGNQPQHF
TRBD1,TRBJ1-1,18,TRBV5-5,.,TGTGCCAGCAGCCCGAAAAAGGGGGCGGATTTACGGAACACTGAAGCTTTCTTT,CASSPKKGADLRNTEAFF
TRBD1,TRBJ2-2,15,TRBV24-1,.,TGTGCCACCAGTGATGGACAGGGAAACACCGGGGAGCTGTTTTTT,CATSDGQGNTGELFF
TRBD2,TRBJ2-3,16,TRBV2,.,TGTGCCAGCAGTTCTCTCTTAGCGGGGGGGCGAGATACGCAGTATTTT,CASSSLLAGGRDTQYF
.,TRBJ1-4,15,TRBV3-1/TRBV3-2,once,TGTGCCAGCAGCCAAGGGGCCATGGGGAGGGAAAAACTGTTTTTT,CASSQGAMGREKLFF
.,TRBJ2-7,14,TRBV5-1,.,TGCGCCAGCAGCTTCAAGGGCGGGACGGGGGAGCAGTACTTC,CASSFKGGTGEQYF
.,TRBJ1-3,15,TRBV25-1,.,TGTGCCAGCACGGGGGCGGGGGCCTCTGGAAACACCATATATTTT,CASTGAGASGNTIYF
.,TRBJ2-1,13,TRBV18,.,TGTGCCAGCTCACCTTCGGGGTTGAATGAGCAGTTCTTC,CASSPSGLNEQFF
.,TRBJ1-6,17,TRBV5-1,.,TGCGCCAGCAGCCCGGCTCTGACGGAGGCTTCCAATTCACCCCTCCACTTT,CASSPALTEASNSPLHF
.,TRBJ1-4,16,TRBV18,.,TGTGCCAGCTCACCACGTAATGGGGGGAATGCTGAAAAACTGTTTTTT,CASSPRNGGNAEKLFF
TRBD1,TRBJ1-1,18,TRBV7-9,.,TGTGCCAGCAGCTCACGACAGGGGGGTACCTCGATGAACACTGAAGCTTTCTTT,CASSSRQGGTSMNTEAFF
TRBD2,TRBJ2-3,13,TRBV7-3,.,TGTGCCAGCAGCTTTCTAGCGGCAGATACGCAGTATTTT,CASSFLAADTQYF
.,TRBJ2-3,15,TRBV10-3,.,TGTGCCATCAGCGTAGGCCGGGACGGAGGGGATACGCAGTATTTT,CAISVGRDGGDTQYF
.,TRBJ1-1,13,TRBV11-2,.,TGTGCCAGCAGCTTACCCAGGGGCACTGAAGCTTTCTTT,CASSLPRGTEAFF